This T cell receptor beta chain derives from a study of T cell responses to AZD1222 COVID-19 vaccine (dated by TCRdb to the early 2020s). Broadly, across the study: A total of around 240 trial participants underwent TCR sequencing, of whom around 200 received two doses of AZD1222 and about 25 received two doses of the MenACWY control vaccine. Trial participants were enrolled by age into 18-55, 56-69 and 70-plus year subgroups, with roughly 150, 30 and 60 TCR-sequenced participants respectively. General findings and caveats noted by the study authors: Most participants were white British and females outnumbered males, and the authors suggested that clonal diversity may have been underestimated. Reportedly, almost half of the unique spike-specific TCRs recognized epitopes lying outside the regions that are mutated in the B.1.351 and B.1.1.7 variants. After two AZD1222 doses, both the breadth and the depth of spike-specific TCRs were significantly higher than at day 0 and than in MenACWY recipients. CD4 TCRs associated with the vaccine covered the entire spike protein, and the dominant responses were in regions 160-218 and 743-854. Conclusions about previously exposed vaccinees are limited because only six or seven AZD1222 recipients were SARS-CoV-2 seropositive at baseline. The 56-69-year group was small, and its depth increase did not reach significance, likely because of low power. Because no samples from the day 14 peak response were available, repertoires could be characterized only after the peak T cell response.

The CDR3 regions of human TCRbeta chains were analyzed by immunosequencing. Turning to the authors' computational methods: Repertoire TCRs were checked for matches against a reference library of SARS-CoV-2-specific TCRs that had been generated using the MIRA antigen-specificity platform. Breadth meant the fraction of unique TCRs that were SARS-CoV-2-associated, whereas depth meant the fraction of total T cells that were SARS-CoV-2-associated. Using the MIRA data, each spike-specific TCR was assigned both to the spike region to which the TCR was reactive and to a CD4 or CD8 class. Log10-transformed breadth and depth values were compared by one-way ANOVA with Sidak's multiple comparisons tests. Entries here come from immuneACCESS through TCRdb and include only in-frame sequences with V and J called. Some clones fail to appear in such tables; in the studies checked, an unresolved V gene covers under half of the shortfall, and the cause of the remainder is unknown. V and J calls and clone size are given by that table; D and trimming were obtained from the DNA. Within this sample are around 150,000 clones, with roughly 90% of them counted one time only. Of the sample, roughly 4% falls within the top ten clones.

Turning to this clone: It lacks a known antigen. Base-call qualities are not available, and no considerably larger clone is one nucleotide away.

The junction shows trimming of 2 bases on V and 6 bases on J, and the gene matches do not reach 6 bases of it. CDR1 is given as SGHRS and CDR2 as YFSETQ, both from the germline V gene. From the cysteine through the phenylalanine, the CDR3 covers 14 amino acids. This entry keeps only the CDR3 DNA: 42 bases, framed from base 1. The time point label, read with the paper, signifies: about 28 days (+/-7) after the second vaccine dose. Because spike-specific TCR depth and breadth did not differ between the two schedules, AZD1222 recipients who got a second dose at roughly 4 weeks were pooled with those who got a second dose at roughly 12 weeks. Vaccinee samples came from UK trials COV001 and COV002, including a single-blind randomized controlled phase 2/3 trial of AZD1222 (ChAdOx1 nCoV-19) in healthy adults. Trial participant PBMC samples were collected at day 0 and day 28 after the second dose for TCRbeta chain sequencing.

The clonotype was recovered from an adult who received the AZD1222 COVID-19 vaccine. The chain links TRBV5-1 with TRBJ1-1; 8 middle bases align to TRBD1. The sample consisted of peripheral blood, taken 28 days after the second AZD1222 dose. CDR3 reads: CASSLTGGSPEAFF. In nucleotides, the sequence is TGCGCCAGCAGCTTAACAGGGGGAAGCCCTGAAGCTTTCTTT.